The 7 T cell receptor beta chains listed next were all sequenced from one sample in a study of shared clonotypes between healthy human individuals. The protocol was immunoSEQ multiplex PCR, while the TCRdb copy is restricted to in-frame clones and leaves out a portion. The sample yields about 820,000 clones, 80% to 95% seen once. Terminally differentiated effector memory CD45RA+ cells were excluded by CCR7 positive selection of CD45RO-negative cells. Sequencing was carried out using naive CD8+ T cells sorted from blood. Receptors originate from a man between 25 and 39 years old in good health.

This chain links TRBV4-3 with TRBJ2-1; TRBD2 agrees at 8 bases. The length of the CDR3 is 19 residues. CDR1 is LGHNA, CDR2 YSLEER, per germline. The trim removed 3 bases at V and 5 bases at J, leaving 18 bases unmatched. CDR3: CASSHPNGLAGIYNNEQFF. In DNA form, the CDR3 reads TGCGCCAGCAGCCACCCAAATGGGTTAGCGGGGATTTATAACAATGAGCAGTTCTTC.

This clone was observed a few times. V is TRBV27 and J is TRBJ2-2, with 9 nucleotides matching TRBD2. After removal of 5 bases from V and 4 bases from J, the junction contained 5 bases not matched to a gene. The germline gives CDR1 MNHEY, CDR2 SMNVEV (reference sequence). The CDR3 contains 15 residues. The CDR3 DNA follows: TGTGCCAGCAGTCGGGGACTAGCTCCCACCGGGGAGCTGTTTTTT. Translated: CASSRGLAPTGELFF.

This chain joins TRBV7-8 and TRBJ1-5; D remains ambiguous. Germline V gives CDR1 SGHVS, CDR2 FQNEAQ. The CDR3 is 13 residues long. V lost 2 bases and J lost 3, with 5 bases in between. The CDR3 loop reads CASSLWVNQPQHF. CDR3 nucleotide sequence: TGTGCCAGCAGCTTATGGGTCAATCAGCCCCAGCATTTT. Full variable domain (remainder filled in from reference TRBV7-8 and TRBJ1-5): GAGVSQSPRYKVAKRGQDVALRCDPISGHVSLFWYQQALGQGPEFLTYFQNEAQLDKSGLPSDRFFAERPEGSVSTLKIQRTQQEDSAVYLCASSLWVNQPQHFGDGTRLSIL.

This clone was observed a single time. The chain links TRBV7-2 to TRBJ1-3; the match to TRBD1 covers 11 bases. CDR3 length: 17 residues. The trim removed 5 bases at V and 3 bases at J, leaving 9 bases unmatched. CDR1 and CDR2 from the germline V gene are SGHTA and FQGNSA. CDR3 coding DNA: TGTGCCAGCAGCCAGGACAGGGGGCTGGGAAATGGAAACACCATATATTTT. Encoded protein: CASSQDRGLGNGNTIYF.

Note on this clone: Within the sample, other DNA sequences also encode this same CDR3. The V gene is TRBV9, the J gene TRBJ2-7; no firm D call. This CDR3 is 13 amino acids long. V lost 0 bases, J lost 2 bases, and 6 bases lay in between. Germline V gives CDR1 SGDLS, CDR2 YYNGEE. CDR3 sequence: CASSVGLAYEQYF. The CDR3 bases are TGTGCCAGCAGCGTAGGTCTCGCCTACGAGCAGTACTTC.

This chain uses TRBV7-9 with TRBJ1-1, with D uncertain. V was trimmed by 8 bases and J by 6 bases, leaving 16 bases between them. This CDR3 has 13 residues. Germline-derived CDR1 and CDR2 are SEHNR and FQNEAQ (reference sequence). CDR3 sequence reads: CASVRSQSAEAFF. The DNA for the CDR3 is TGTGCCAGCGTACGGTCCCAATCGGCTGAAGCTTTCTTT. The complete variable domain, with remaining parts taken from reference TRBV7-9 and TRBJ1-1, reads DTGVSQNPRHKITKRGQNVTFRCDPISEHNRLYWYRQTLGQGPEFLTYFQNEAQLEKSRLLSDRFSAERPKGSFSTLEIQRTEQGDSAMYLCASVRSQSAEAFFGQGTRLTVV.

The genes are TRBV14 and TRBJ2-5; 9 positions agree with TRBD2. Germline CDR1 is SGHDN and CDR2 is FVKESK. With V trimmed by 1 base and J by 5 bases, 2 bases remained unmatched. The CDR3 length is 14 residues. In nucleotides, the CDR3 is TGTGCCAGCAGCCAAGGACTAGCGGTCGAGACCCAGTACTTC. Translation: CASSQGLAVETQYF. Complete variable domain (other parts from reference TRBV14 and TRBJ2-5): EAGVTQFPSHSVIEKGQTVTLRCDPISGHDNLYWYRRVMGKEIKFLLHFVKESKQDESGMPNNRFLAERTGGTYSTLKVQPAELEDSGVYFCASSQGLAVETQYFGPGTRLLVL.